A single sample gave rise to the 27 T cell receptor beta chains below, sequenced in a study of neurological immune-mediated disorders. TCRdb itself ran the 5' RACE reads through MiXCR, one entry per CDR3 protein. This sample has 15,000 to 20,000 distinct CDR3 sequences, with about 30% found just once. Source material: PBMCs. Receptor source: a man aged 45-65 years with HTLV-1-associated myelopathy (HAM/TSP).

The rearrangement joins TRBV5-1 to TRBJ2-5; D perhaps matches TRBD2 (6 bases). Trimming removed 6 bases at V and 2 bases at J, with 17 bases between. Germline V CDR1 and CDR2: SGHRS, YFSETQ. CDR3 length equals 15 residues. This CDR3 is CASNLGGSQQETQYF. For the CDR3, the DNA is TGCGCCAGCAATCTTGGGGGGTCACAACAAGAGACCCAGTACTTC.

This clonotype is categorized as medium-sized. The gene calls are TRBV20-1 and TRBJ2-7, with TRBD2 identical over 10 bases. Germline V lookup: CDR1 DFQATT, CDR2 SNEGSKA (reference sequence). The CDR3 contains 14 residues. V lost 3 bases and J lost 4; bases outside the gene matches: 6. The CDR3, as DNA: TGCAGTGCTAGCATTAGGACTAGCGGTTACGAGCAGTACTTC. It specifies CSASIRTSGYEQYF.

Within the sample, this clonotype is medium-sized. The J gene is TRBJ2-5, the V gene TRBV5-1; D is possibly TRBD1 or TRBD2 (5 bases each). V was trimmed by 4 bases and J by 2 bases, leaving 15 bases between them. Per the germline V gene, CDR1 is SGHRS and CDR2 is YFSETQ. The CDR3 covers 15 residues. This chain's CDR3 is CASSPGAVEQETQYF. The DNA of the CDR3 is TGCGCCAGCAGCCCCGGGGCCGTGGAGCAAGAGACCCAGTACTTC.

The chain recombines TRBV20-1 with TRBJ2-5, with D tentatively TRBD1 (5 bases). The germline V gene has CDR1 DFQATT and CDR2 SNEGSKA (reference sequence). Trimming took 4 bases from V and 7 from J, leaving 19 bases between them. This CDR3 is built from 14 residues. CDR3 bases: TGCAGTGCTAACGCTATGACAGCCCCGGTGACCCAGTACTTC. Encoded protein: CSANAMTAPVTQYF.

The rearrangement links TRBV5-1 to TRBJ2-1; perhaps TRBD1 as D (6 bases). Trimming cost V 0 bases and J 0 bases, with 19 bases left between them. The length of the CDR3 is 19 residues. From germline, CDR1 is SGHRS and CDR2 YFSETQ. In DNA, the CDR3 is TGCGCCAGCAGCTTGGAGGTACCCGAGCAGGGGCCCTCCTACAATGAGCAGTTCTTC. Protein product: CASSLEVPEQGPSYNEQFF. Full variable domain (rest looked up from reference TRBV5-1 and TRBJ2-1): KAGVTQTPRYLIKTRGQQVTLSCSPISGHRSVSWYQQTPGQGLQFLFEYFSETQRNKGNFPGRFSGRQFSNSRSEMNVSTLELGDSALYLCASSLEVPEQGPSYNEQFFGPGTRLTVL.

This clonotype showed up just a few times. The CDR3, as DNA: TGTGCCAGTAGTATAGATGCCGGCCGGTCTCGGCCCCAGCATTTT. This gives the protein CASSIDAGRSRPQHF. The rearrangement joins TRBV19 to TRBJ1-5; D gene unclear. Germline lookup yields CDR1 LNHDA and CDR2 SQIVND (reference sequence). The CDR3 spans 15 residues. V lost 0 bases and J lost 9, with 15 bases in between.

With regard to this clonotype: A much larger clone differs by one base, so this may be a read error. This rearrangement joins TRBV6-2 or TRBV6-3 to TRBJ2-1; 8 nucleotides line up with TRBD2. The J segment lost 8 bases and the V segment lost 6 bases, leaving 9 bases of the junction unmatched. Germline assignment: CDR1 MNHEY and CDR2 SVGEGT. The CDR3 consists of 14 residues. CDR3 coding DNA: TGTGCCAGCAGCCACCGGGAGGGGGTTTATGAGCAGTTCTTC. Translating it yields CASSHREGVYEQFF.

This clonotype was seen only a few times. V is TRBV5-1 and J is TRBJ2-1, with D perhaps assigned TRBD1 or TRBD2 (6 bases each). CDR3 length equals 13 residues. Deletions cut 0 bases from V and 10 bases from J, with 11 bases between. From germline, CDR1 is SGHRS and CDR2 YFSETQ. This CDR3 is CASSLAGAREQFF. DNA of the CDR3: TGCGCCAGCAGCTTGGCGGGGGCAAGGGAGCAGTTCTTC. The whole variable domain, filled in from reference TRBV5-1 and TRBJ2-1, reads KAGVTQTPRYLIKTRGQQVTLSCSPISGHRSVSWYQQTPGQGLQFLFEYFSETQRNKGNFPGRFSGRQFSNSRSEMNVSTLELGDSALYLCASSLAGAREQFFGPGTRLTVL.

The rearrangement joins TRBV20-1 to TRBJ2-5; TRBD2 agrees at 8 bases. V was clipped by 1 base and J by 7 bases; unmatched bases: 8. CDR3 length: 14 amino acids. Germline CDR1 is DFQATT and CDR2 is SNEGSKA (reference sequence). The CDR3 coding sequence is TGCAGTGCTAGAGTCGGGGGGGCTAGCGGGACCCAGTACTTC. It translates to CSARVGGASGTQYF.

V is TRBV4-1 and J is TRBJ1-3; no firm D call. Germline-derived CDR1 and CDR2 are MGHRA and YSYEKL. Trimming cost V 4 bases and J 0 bases, with 16 bases left between them. The CDR3 sequence is 17 residues long. Here the CDR3 reads CASSPLFQLDSGNTIYF. Written as DNA, the CDR3 is TGCGCCAGCAGCCCTCTTTTTCAGTTGGACTCTGGAAACACCATATATTTT.

The V gene is TRBV29-1, the J gene TRBJ2-1; D unclear. The CDR3 has 11 amino acids. Germline loops: CDR1 SQVTM, CDR2 ANQGSEA. The V end was cut by 7 bases, the J end by 3 bases, with 7 bases between. In DNA, the CDR3 is TGCAGCGAGGAACTCTACAATGAGCAGTTCTTC. Translating it yields CSEELYNEQFF.

The rearrangement links TRBV20-1 to TRBJ2-7; the match to TRBD2 covers 8 bases. The J segment lost 5 bases and the V segment lost 4 bases, leaving 4 bases of the junction unmatched. This CDR3 spans 12 amino acids. Germline assignment: CDR1 DFQATT and CDR2 SNEGSKA (reference sequence). CDR3: CSATGLVNEQYF. The CDR3 coding sequence is TGCAGTGCTACGGGACTAGTCAACGAGCAGTACTTC.

This clonotype was counted many times. The gene calls are TRBV20-1 and TRBJ2-3, with 10 bases matching TRBD1. Unmatched junction bases numbered 10, after V lost 4 bases and J lost 3 bases. The CDR3 spans 16 residues. CDR1 DFQATT and CDR2 SNEGSKA come from the germline V gene (reference sequence). CDR3 nucleotide sequence: TGCAGTGCTATCGGACGACAGGGGGCTGTGACAGATACGCAGTATTTT. Its translation: CSAIGRQGAVTDTQYF.

The chain's CDR3 is CSARDGTGKETQYF. CDR3 nucleotides: TGCAGTGCTAGAGATGGGACGGGAAAAGAGACCCAGTACTTC. The genes are TRBV20-1 and TRBJ2-5, with D perhaps given as TRBD1 or TRBD2 (5 bases each). Germline CDR1 DFQATT, CDR2 SNEGSKA (reference sequence). This CDR3 spans 14 amino acids. V gave up 0 bases and J gave up 3 bases, with 11 bases separating them.

The V and J genes are TRBV29-1 and TRBJ1-2, with 8 bases matching TRBD1. The germline V gene encodes CDR1 SQVTM and CDR2 ANQGSEA. This CDR3 contains 16 residues. The V gene end was trimmed by 3 bases and the J gene end by 3 bases; junction bases not matched to a gene: 12. CDR3 sequence: CSVDSGQASIDYGYTF. Written as DNA, the CDR3 is TGCAGCGTTGATTCGGGACAGGCATCTATTGACTATGGCTACACCTTC.

This clonotype was seen a few times. In DNA form, the CDR3 reads TGCAGCGTTGAAGCTTCCACAGATACGCAGTATTTT. It encodes CSVEASTDTQYF. The gene calls are TRBV29-1 and TRBJ2-3, with D hard to call. V shed 1 base and J shed 2 bases, with 4 bases lying between them. The CDR3 totals 12 residues. CDR1 is SQVTM, CDR2 ANQGSEA, per germline.

The chain combines TRBV19 with TRBJ1-2; D is unclear. CDR1 and CDR2 from the germline V gene are LNHDA and SQIVND (reference sequence). The ends were cut back, 5 bases at V and 3 bases at J, with 16 bases in the middle. The CDR3 covers 15 residues. The CDR3: CASSPPLTIDYGYTF. CDR3 coding DNA: TGTGCCAGTAGTCCTCCTTTGACAATCGACTATGGCTACACCTTC.

The chain couples TRBV30 to TRBJ1-4; D is possibly TRBD1 (5 bases). In germline, CDR1 is GTSNPN, CDR2 SVGIG (reference sequence). V was pared by 0 bases and J by 8 bases, with 10 bases between. This CDR3 is 13 amino acids long. CDR3 in DNA: TGTGCCTGGAGTGTAGACAGTGGGGAAAAACTGTTTTTT. Its translation: CAWSVDSGEKLFF. Combining the CDR3 with reference TRBV30 and TRBJ1-4 gives the whole variable domain SQTIHQWPATLVQPVGSPLSLECTVEGTSNPNLYWYRQAAGRGLQLLFYSVGIGQISSEVPQNLSASRPQDRQFILSSKKLLLSDSGFYLCAWSVDSGEKLFFGSGTQLSVL.

This clonotype was found a few times. The chain combines TRBV20-1 with TRBJ2-7; D may be TRBD1 or TRBD2 (5 bases each). The CDR3 has 15 amino acids. CDR1 is DFQATT, CDR2 SNEGSKA, per germline (reference sequence). Trimming pared 2 bases from V and 2 bases from J, leaving 16 bases between. The CDR3 DNA reads TGCAGTGCTAGACTTCAGGTCGGGGACCCCTACGAGCAGTACTTC. The encoded protein is CSARLQVGDPYEQYF.

The gene calls are TRBV2 and TRBJ2-1; D is perhaps TRBD1 (6 bases). Trimming removed 3 bases from V and 7 bases from J, with 7 bases in between. The CDR3 has 12 residues. From germline, CDR1 is SNHLY and CDR2 FYNNEI. The CDR3 DNA is TGTGCCAGCAGTGACGACAGGAATGAGCAGTTCTTC. The encoded protein is CASSDDRNEQFF. Full variable domain (outside the CDR3, taken from reference TRBV2 and TRBJ2-1): EPEVTQTPSHQVTQMGQEVILRCVPISNHLYFYWYRQILGQKVEFLVSFYNNEISEKSEIFDDQFSVERPDGSNFTLKIRSTKLEDSAMYFCASSDDRNEQFFGPGTRLTVL.

In DNA, the CDR3 is TGTGCCAGCAGTCCTCTCGACCAGGGTGTTTTATATGGCTACACCTTC. Translated, it gives CASSPLDQGVLYGYTF. J is TRBJ1-2 and V is TRBV27; D may be TRBD1 (5 bases). This CDR3 region has 16 residues. The V and J ends lost 5 bases and 5 bases respectively, with 21 bases between them. CDR1 and CDR2 from the germline V gene are MNHEY and SMNVEV (reference sequence).

This clonotype has at least ten counts. V gene TRBV7-9 combines with J gene TRBJ2-5; 9 bases fit TRBD2. The J segment lost 2 bases and the V segment lost 5 bases, leaving 6 bases of the junction unmatched. The CDR3 has 15 residues. Germline loops: CDR1 SEHNR, CDR2 FQNEAQ (reference sequence). The CDR3 nucleotides read TGTGCCAGCAGCCCAGCGGGAGGAAGTCAAGAGACCCAGTACTTC. This gives the protein CASSPAGGSQETQYF.

This clonotype was recorded a few times. The V call is TRBV5-1, the J call TRBJ2-3; 9 bases match TRBD1. The CDR3 contains 15 residues. The germline V gene encodes CDR1 SGHRS and CDR2 YFSETQ. V gave up 5 bases and J gave up 4 bases; unmatched junction bases: 8. This CDR3 reads CASRYGQGKSDTQYF. CDR3 in DNA: TGCGCCAGCAGATATGGACAGGGGAAATCAGATACGCAGTATTTT. The whole variable domain, filled in from reference TRBV5-1 and TRBJ2-3, reads KAGVTQTPRYLIKTRGQQVTLSCSPISGHRSVSWYQQTPGQGLQFLFEYFSETQRNKGNFPGRFSGRQFSNSRSEMNVSTLELGDSALYLCASRYGQGKSDTQYFGPGTRLTVL.

V and J are TRBV5-1 and TRBJ2-5; D gene ambiguous. Germline V gene lookup returns CDR1 SGHRS and CDR2 YFSETQ. Trimming cost V 0 bases and J 3 bases, with 15 bases left between them. The CDR3 length is 16 residues. The CDR3 DNA reads as TGCGCCAGCAGCTTGGCCCCCTCGGTATCGAAAGAGACCCAGTACTTC. Amino acid sequence: CASSLAPSVSKETQYF.

This clonotype showed up just a few times. This rearrangement joins TRBV7-2 to TRBJ2-5; D is ambiguous. The CDR3 loop spans 15 amino acids. Trimming removed 1 base at V and 4 bases at J, with 13 bases between. Looked up from germline, CDR1 is SGHTA and CDR2 is FQGNSA. CDR3 in amino acids: CASSLGGSAAETQYF. The CDR3 bases are TGTGCCAGCAGCTTAGGAGGCAGCGCGGCAGAGACCCAGTACTTC.

The chain combines TRBV5-1 with TRBJ1-4, with D uncertain. The length of the CDR3 is 15 residues. The V and J ends lost 4 bases and 4 bases respectively, with 14 bases between them. Germline V lookup: CDR1 SGHRS, CDR2 YFSETQ. In DNA, the CDR3 is TGCGCCAGCAGCGACCCCGGACGGATTAATGAAAAACTGTTTTTT. Translated, it gives CASSDPGRINEKLFF.

The genes are TRBV20-1 and TRBJ1-1; the match to TRBD1 covers 7 bases. CDR1 DFQATT and CDR2 SNEGSKA come from the germline V gene (reference sequence). V lost 4 bases to trimming and J lost 3 bases; unmatched junction nucleotides: 11. The length of the CDR3 is 15 residues. The CDR3 DNA sequence: TGCAGTGCTAAGTCCGAGGGGGCCTGGTACACTGAAGCTTTCTTT. It codes for CSAKSEGAWYTEAFF.